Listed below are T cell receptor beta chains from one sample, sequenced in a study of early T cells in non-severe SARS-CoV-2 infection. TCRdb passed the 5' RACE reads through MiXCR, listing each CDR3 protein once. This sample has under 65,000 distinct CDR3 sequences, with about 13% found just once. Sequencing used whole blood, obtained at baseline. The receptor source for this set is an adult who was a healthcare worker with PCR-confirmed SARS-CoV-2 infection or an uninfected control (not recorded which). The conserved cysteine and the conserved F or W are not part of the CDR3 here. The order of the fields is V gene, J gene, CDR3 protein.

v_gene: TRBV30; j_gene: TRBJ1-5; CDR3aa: AWSVQGNQPQH
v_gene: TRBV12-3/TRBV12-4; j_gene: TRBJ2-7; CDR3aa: ASSRSPGAGEQY
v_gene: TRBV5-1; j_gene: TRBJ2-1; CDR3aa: ASSAAGAYNEQF
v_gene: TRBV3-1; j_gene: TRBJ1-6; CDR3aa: ASSQLDRNSPLH
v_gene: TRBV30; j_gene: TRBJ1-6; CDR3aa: AATEGWGVMNSPLH
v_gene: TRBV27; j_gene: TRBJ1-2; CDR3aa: ASSLIRGRGYT
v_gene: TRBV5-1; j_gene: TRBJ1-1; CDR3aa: ASSSRQGPEAF
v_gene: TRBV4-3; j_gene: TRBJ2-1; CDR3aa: ASSQGRRMRADNEQF
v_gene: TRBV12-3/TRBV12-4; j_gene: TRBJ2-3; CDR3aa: ASSLGGPDTQY
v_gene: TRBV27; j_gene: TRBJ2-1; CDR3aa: ASSLKGGSSYNEQF
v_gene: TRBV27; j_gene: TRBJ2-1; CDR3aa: ASSPWGDYNEQF
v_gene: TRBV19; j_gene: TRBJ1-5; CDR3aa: ASRSWTARGQPQH
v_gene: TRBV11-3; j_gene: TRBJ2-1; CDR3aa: ASSLSPGRVTYNEQF
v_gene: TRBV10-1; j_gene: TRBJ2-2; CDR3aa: ASGDRAGELF
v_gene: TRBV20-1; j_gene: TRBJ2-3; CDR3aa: SARDPGRREDTQY